This paragraph reports one TCR beta chain. J gave up 2 bases and V 4 bases, and 2 bases lay outside the gene matches. The CDR3 extends over 14 amino acids. Per the germline V gene, CDR1 is SGHAT and CDR2 is FQNNGV. Produced via immunoSEQ multiplex PCR; TCRdb's table is partial and in-frame only. This table has about 320,000 clones, under 90% appearing once. These data are taken from a study of blood T cell repertoires in COVID-19. Self-reported history from a screening survey and questionnaire set each donor's cohort. The sequenced sample consisted of PBMCs or T cells enriched from blood (not recorded which). The chain joins TRBV11-2 to TRBJ1-5, with TRBD1 matching 7 bases. The TCR comes from a woman under 30 who had recovered from COVID-19. CDR3 protein: CASSSDRGNQPQHF. Here the CDR3 DNA reads TGTGCCAGCAGCTCCGACAGGGGCAATCAGCCCCAGCATTTT.